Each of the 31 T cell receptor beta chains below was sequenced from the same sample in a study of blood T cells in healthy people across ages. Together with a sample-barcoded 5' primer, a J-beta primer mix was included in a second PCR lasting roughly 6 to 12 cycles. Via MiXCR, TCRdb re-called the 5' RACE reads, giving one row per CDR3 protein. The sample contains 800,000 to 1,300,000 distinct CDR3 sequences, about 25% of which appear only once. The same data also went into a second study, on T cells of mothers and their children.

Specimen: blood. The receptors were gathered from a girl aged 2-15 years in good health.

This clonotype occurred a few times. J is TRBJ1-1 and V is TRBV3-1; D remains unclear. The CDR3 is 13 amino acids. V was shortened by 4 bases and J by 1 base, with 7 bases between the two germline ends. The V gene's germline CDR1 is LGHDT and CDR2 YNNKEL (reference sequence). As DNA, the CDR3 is TGTGCCAGCAGCCGAACACGGAACACTGAAGCTTTCTTT. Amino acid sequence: CASSRTRNTEAFF.

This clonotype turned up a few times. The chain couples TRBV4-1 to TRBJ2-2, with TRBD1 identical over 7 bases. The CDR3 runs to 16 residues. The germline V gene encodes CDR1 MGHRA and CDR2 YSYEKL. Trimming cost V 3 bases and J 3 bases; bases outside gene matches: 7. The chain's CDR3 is CASSQRGQVDTGELFF. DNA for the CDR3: TGCGCCAGCAGCCAGAGAGGACAGGTAGACACCGGGGAGCTGTTTTTT.

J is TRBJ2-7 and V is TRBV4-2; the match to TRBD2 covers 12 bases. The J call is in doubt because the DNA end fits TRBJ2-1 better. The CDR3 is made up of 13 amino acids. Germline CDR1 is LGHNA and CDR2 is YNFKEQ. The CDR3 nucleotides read TGTGCCAGCAGGACTAGCGGGAGCTATGAGCAGTTCTTC. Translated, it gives CASRTSGSYEQFF.

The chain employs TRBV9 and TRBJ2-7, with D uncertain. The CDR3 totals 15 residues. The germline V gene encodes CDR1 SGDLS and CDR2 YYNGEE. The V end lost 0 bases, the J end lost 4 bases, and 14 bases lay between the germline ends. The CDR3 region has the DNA TGTGCCAGCAGCGTAGGGGCAGGCGGTGGTTACGAGCAGTACTTC. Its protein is CASSVGAGGGYEQYF.

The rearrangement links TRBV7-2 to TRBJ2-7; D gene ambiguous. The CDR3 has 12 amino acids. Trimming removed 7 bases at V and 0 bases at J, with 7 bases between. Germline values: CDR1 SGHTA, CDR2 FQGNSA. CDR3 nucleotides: TGTGCCAGCACCTACCTCTCCTACGAGCAGTACTTC. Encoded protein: CASTYLSYEQYF.

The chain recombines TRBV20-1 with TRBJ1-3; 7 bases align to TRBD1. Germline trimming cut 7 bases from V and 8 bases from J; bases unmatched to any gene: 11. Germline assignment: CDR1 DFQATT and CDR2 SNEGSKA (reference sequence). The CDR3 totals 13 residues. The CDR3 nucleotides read TGCAGTGGACAGGGCGCCAACGGAGACACCATATATTTT. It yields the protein CSGQGANGDTIYF.

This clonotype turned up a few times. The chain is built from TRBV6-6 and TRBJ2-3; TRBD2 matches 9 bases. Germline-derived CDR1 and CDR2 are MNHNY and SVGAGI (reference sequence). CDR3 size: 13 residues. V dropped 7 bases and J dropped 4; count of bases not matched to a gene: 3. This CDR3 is CASIAGAADTQYF. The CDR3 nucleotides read TGTGCCAGCATAGCGGGAGCCGCAGATACGCAGTATTTT.

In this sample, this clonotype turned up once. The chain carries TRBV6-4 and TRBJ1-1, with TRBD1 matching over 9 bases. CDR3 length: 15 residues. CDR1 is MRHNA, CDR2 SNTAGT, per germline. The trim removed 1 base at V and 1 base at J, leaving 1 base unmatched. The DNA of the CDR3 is TGTGCCAGCAGTGACTGGGACAGGGAGAACACTGAAGCTTTCTTT. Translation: CASSDWDRENTEAFF.

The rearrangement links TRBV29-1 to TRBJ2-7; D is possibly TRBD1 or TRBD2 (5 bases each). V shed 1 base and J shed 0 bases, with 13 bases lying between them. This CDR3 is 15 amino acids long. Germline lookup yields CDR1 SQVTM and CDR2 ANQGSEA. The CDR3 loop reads CSVEGGTLYSYEQYF. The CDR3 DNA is TGCAGCGTTGAAGGGGGGACCCTTTACTCCTACGAGCAGTACTTC.

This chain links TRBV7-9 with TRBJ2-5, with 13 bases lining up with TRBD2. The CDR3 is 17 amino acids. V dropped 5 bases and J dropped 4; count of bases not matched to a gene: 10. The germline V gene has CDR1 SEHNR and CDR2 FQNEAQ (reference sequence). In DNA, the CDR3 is TGTGCCAGCAGCCACGGACTAGCGGGAGTGGGTAGAGAGACCCAGTACTTC. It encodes CASSHGLAGVGRETQYF.

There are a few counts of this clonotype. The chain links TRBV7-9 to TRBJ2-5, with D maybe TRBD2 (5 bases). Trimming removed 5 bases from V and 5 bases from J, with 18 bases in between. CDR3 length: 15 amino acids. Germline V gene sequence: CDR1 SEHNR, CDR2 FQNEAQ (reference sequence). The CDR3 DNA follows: TGTGCCAGCAGCGACACGTTCTTTAGCGTCGAGACCCAGTACTTC. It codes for CASSDTFFSVETQYF.

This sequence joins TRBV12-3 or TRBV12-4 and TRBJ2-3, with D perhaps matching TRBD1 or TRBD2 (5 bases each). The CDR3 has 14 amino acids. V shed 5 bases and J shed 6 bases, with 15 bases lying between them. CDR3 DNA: TGTGCCAGCAGTCCTACGGCAGGGACGGATACGCAGTATTTT. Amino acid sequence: CASSPTAGTDTQYF.

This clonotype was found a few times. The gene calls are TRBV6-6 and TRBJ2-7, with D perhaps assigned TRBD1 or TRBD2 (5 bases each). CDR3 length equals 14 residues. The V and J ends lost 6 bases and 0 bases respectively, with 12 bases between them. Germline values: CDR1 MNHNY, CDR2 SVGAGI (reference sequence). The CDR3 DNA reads TGTGCCAGCAGCCTCGGGGACGTCTCCTACGAGCAGTACTTC. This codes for CASSLGDVSYEQYF.

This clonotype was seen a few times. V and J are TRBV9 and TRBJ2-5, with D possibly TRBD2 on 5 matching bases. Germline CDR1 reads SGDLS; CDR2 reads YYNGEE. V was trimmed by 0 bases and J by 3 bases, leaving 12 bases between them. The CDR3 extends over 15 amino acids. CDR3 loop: CASSVGVSVEETQYF. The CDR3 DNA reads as TGTGCCAGCAGCGTAGGGGTTAGCGTAGAAGAGACCCAGTACTTC. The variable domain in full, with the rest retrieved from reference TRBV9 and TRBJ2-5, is DSGVTQTPKHLITATGQRVTLRCSPRSGDLSVYWYQQSLDQGLQFLIQYYNGEERAKGNILERFSAQQFPDLHSELNLSSLELGDSALYFCASSVGVSVEETQYFGPGTRLLVL.

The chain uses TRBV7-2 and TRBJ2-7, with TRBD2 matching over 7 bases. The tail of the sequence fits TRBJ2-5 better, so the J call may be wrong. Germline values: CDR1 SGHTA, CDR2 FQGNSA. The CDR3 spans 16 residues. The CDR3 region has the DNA TGTGCCAGCAGCTTCGTTGGCGGGGGAGTGAGAGAGACCCAGTACTTC. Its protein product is CASSFVGGGVRETQYF.

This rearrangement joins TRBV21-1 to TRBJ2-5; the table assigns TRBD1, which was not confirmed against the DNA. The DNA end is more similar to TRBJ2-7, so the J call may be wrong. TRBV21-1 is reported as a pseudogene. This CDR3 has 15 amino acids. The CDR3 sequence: CASSRREGTVDEQYF. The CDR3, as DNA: TGTGCCAGCAGTCGACGAGAAGGGACGGTAGACGAGCAGTACTTC.

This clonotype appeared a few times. The CDR3, as DNA: TGCAGCGTCGACGATACTAGCGGGAAGTACAATGAGCAGTTCTTC. The encoded protein is CSVDDTSGKYNEQFF. J is TRBJ2-1 and V is TRBV29-1; 10 bases line up with TRBD2. The J segment lost 4 bases and the V segment lost 6 bases, leaving 9 bases of the junction unmatched. This CDR3 comprises 15 residues. Germline V CDR1 and CDR2: SQVTM, ANQGSEA.

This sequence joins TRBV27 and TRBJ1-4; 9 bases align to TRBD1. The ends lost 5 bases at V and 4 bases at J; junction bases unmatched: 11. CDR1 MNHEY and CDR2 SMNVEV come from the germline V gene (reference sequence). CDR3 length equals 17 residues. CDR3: CASSPPGQGIVNEKLFF. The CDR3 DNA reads TGTGCCAGCAGTCCGCCGGGACAGGGCATCGTTAATGAAAAACTGTTTTTT.

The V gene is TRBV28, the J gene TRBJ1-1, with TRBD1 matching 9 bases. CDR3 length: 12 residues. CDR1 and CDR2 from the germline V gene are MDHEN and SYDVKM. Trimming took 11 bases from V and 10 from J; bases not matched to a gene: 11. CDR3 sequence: CAGSGTGSVAFF. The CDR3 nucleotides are TGTGCCGGCTCTGGGACAGGGAGTGTAGCTTTCTTT.

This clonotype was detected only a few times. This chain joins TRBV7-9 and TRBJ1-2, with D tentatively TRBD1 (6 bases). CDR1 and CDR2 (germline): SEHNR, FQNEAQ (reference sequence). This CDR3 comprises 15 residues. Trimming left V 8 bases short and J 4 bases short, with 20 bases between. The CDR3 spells CASYTSGEPLYGYTF. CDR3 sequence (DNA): TGTGCCAGCTATACCTCAGGGGAGCCCCTCTATGGCTACACCTTC.

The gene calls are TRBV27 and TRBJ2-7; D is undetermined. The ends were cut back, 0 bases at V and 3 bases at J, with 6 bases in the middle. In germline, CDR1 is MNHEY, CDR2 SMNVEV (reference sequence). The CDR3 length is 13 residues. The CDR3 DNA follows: TGTGCCAGCAGTTTATCCTGGGACTACGAGCAGTACTTC. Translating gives CASSLSWDYEQYF.

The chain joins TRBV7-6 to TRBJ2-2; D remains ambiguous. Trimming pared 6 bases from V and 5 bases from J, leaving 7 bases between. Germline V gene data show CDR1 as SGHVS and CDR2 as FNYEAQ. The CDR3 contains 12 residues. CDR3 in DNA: TGTGCCAGCAGACTTGAGACCGGGGAGCTGTTTTTT. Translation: CASRLETGELFF.

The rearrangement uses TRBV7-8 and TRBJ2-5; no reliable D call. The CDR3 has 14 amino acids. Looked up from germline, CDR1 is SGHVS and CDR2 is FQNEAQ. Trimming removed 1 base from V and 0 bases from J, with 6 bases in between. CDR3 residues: CASSLDTYQETQYF. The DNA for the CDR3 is TGTGCCAGCAGCTTAGACACATACCAAGAGACCCAGTACTTC.

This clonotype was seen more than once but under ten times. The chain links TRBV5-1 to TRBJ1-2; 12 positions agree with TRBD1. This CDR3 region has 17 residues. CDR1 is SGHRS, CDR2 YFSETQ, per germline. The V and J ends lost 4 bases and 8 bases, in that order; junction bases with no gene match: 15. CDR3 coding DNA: TGCGCCAGCAGCCCGGATACGCCGGGACAGGGGGCCGGAGGCTACACCTTC. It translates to CASSPDTPGQGAGGYTF.

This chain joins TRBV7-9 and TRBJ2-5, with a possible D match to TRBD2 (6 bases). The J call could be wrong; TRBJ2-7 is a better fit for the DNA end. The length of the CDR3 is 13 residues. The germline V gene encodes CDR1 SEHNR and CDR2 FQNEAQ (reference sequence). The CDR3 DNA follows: TGTGCCAGCAGCCCAACCGCGGGGAACGAGCAGTACTTC. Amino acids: CASSPTAGNEQYF.

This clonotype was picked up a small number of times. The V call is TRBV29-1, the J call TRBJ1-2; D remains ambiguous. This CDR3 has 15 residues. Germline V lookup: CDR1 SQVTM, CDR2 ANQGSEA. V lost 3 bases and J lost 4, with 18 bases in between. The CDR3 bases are TGCAGCGTTGACGAGTCCGCTCCGGAGGTCTATGGCTACACCTTC. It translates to CSVDESAPEVYGYTF.

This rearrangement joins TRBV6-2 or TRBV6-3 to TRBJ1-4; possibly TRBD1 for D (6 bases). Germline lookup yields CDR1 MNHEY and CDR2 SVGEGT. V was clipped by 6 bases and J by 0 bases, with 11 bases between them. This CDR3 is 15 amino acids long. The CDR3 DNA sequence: TGTGCCAGCAGCCCCAACAGGGCAACTAATGAAAAACTGTTTTTT. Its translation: CASSPNRATNEKLFF.

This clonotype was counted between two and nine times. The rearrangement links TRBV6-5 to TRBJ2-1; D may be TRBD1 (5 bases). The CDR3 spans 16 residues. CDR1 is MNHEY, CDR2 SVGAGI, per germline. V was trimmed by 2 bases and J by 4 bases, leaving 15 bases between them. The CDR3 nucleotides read TGTGCCAGCAGTTACGCGGCCCAGACAGTGTACAATGAGCAGTTCTTC. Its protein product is CASSYAAQTVYNEQFF.

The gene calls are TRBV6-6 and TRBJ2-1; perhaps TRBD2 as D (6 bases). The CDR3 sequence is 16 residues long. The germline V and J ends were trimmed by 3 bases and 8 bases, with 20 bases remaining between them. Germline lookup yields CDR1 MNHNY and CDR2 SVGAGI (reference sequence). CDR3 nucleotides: TGTGCCAGCAGTTATAAAACCGGGACTGCAGGCGATGAGCAGTTCTTC. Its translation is CASSYKTGTAGDEQFF.

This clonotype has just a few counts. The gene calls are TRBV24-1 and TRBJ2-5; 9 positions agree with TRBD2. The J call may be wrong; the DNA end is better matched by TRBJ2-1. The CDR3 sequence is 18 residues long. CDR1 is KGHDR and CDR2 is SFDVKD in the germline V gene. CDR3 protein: CATSDPDYGGRALNEQFF. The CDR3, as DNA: TGTGCCACCAGTGATCCGGACTATGGCGGGAGGGCCCTCAATGAGCAGTTCTTC.

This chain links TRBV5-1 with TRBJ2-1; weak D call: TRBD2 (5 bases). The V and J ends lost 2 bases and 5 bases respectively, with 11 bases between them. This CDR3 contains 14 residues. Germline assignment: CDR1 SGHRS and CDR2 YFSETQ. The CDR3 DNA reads TGCGCCAGCAGCTTTGGACGGGAAAACAATGAGCAGTTCTTC. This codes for CASSFGRENNEQFF.